This T cell receptor beta chain derives from a study of tumor and adjacent non-tumor tissue in lung cancer. Study summary: Patients were aged about 31 to 85, 9 to 10 men and about 5 women, stage I to III. Overall study findings and caveats: Higher tumor TCR diversity was associated with shorter survival. Normal lung showed higher cumulative top 100 clone frequency than tumor. Significantly higher TCR diversity was found in tumor than normal lung.

Concerning this clonotype itself: Its antigen remains unknown. A junction boundary mismatches the germline segment, possibly from a read error.

A modified ARM-PCR protocol with three rounds of nested PCR amplified TCRbeta. TCRdb analysed the multiplex PCR reads with MiXCR anew, one entry per CDR3 protein. The sample has under 250,000 distinct CDR3 sequences, about 71% seen once. No cell sorting was done before RNA was extracted from the tissue. The sequence was collected from a man in his 60s with non-small cell lung cancer. Sequencing was done on a sample of lung tumor tissue.

The CDR3 nucleotides are TGTGCCAACAAAGGCAGGGTGCCCGGGGAGCCGTTTTTT. It specifies CANKGRVPGEPFF. The chain uses TRBV6-5 and TRBJ2-2; possibly TRBD1 or TRBD2 for D (5 bases each). CDR1 is MNHEY and CDR2 is SVGAGI in the germline V gene. The CDR3 contains 13 residues.